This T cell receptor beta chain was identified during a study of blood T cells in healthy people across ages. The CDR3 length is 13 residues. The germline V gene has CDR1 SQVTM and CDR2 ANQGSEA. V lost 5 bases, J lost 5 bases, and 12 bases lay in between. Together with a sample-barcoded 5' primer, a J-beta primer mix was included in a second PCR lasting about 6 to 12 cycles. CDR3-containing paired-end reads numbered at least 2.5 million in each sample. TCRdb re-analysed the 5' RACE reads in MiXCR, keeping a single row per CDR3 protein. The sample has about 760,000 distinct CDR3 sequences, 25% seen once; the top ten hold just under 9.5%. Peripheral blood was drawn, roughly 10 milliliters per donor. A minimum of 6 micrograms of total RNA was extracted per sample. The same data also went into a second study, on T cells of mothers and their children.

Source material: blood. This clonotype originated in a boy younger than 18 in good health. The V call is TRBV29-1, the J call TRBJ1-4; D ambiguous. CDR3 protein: CSVPWGLNEKLFF. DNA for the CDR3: TGCAGCGTTCCGTGGGGTTTGAATGAAAAACTGTTTTTT. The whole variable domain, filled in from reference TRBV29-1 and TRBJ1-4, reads SAVISQKPSRDICQRGTSLTIQCQVDSQVTMMFWYRQQPGQSLTLIATANQGSEATYESGFVIDKFPISRPNLTFSTLTVSNMSPEDSSIYLCSVPWGLNEKLFFGSGTQLSVL.